Reported below is one T cell receptor (beta chain). Its antigen remains unidentified. These data are taken from a study of Ad26.COV2.S vaccination and SARS-CoV-2 variants. Treatment defined: some 20 received Ad26.COV2.S at low or high dose, single or two shots; five or six received placebo; per-sample allocation not given. The investigators took samples on day 63 after the first vaccine or placebo injection. Whole-study results and caveats: Participants in the vaccine arm had higher spike-specific TCR breadth; placebo recipients had lower.

Profiling relied on immunoSEQ multiplex PCR, and the TCRdb table lists in-frame clones only, not all of them. The sample has roughly 240,000 clones; roughly 90% are singletons. The material was peripheral blood, obtained in a trial of Ad26.COV2.S vaccine versus placebo. The sequence was obtained from a person aged 18-60 years who received the Ad26.COV2.S COVID-19 vaccine or a placebo.

DNA for the CDR3: TGTGCCAGCAGCGTCCTAGCGGGGGGCTACGAGCAGTACTTC. This translates into CASSVLAGGYEQYF. This chain uses TRBV9 with TRBJ2-7; TRBD2 agrees at 11 bases. V was pared by 2 bases and J by 3 bases, with 1 base of the junction left unmatched. CDR1 SGDLS and CDR2 YYNGEE come from the germline V gene. This CDR3 contains 14 residues.